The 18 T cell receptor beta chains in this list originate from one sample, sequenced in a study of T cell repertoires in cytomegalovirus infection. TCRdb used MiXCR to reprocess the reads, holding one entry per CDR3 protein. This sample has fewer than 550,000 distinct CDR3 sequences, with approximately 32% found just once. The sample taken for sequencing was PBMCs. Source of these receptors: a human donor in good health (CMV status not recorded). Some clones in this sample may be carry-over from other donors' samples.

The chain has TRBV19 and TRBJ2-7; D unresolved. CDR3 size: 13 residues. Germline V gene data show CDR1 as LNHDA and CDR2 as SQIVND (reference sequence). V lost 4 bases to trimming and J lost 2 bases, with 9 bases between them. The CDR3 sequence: CASSRQAAYEQYF. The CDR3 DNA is TGTGCCAGTAGTAGGCAGGCGGCCTACGAGCAGTACTTC. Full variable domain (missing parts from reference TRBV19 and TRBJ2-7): DGGITQSPKYLFRKEGQNVTLSCEQNLNHDAMYWYRQDPGQGLRLIYYSQIVNDFQKGDIAEGYSVSREKKESFPLTVTSAQKNPTAFYLCASSRQAAYEQYFGPGTRLTVT.

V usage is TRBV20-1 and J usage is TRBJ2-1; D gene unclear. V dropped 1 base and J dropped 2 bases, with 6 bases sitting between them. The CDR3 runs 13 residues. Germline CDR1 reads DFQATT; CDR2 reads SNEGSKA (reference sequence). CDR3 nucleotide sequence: TGCAGTGCTAGAGGCAGAACCTACAATGAGCAGTTCTTC. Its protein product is CSARGRTYNEQFF.

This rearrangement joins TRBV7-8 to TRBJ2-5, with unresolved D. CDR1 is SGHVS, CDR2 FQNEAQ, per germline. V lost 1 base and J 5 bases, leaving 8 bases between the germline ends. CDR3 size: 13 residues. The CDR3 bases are TGTGCCAGCAGCTTAGGGGCTGAGGAGACCCAGTACTTC. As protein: CASSLGAEETQYF. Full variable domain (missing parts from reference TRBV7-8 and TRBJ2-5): GAGVSQSPRYKVAKRGQDVALRCDPISGHVSLFWYQQALGQGPEFLTYFQNEAQLDKSGLPSDRFFAERPEGSVSTLKIQRTQQEDSAVYLCASSLGAEETQYFGPGTRLLVL.

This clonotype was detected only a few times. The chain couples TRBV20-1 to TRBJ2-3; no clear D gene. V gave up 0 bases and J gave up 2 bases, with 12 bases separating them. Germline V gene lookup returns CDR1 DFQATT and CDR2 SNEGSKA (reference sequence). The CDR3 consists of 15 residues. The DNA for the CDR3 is TGCAGTGCTAGAGATTCTTGGAGACCCACAGATACGCAGTATTTT. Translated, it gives CSARDSWRPTDTQYF.

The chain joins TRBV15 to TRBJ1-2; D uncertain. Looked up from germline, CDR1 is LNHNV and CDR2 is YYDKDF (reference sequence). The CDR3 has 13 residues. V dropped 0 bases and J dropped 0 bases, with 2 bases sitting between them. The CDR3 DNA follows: TGTGCCACCAGCAGAGAGGCTAACTATGGCTACACCTTC. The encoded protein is CATSREANYGYTF. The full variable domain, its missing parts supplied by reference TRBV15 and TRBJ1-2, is DAMVIQNPRYQVTQFGKPVTLSCSQTLNHNVMYWYQQKSSQAPKLLFHYYDKDFNNEADTPDNFQSRRPNTSFCFLDIRSPGLGDTAMYLCATSREANYGYTFGSGTRLTVV.

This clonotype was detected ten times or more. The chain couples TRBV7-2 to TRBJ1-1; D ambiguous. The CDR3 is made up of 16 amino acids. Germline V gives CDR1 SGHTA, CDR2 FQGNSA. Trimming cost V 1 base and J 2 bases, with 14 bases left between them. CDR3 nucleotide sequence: TGTGCCAGCAGCTTAGGTGCAGACCCTATAAACACTGAAGCTTTCTTT. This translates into CASSLGADPINTEAFF.

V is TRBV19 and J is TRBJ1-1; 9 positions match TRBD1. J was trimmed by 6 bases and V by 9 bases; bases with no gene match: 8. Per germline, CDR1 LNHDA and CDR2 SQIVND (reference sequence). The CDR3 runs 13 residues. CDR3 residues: CASRDRVRSEAFF. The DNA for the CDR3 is TGTGCCAGCCGGGACAGGGTTCGTTCTGAAGCTTTCTTT.

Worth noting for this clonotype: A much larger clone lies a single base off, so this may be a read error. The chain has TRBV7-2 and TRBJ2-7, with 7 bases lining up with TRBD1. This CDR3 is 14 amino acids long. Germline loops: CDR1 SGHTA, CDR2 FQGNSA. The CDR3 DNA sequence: TGTGCCAGCAGCTTAGACAGGGGTCTCTACGAGCAGTCCTTC. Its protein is CASSLDRGLYEQSF.

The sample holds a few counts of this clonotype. CDR3 bases: TGTGCCAGCAGCAAAATTAAGATGGGGACTGAAGCTTTCTTT. This gives the protein CASSKIKMGTEAFF. The chain recombines TRBV28 with TRBJ1-1; unclear D gene. Trimming took off 6 bases at V and 5 bases at J, with 16 bases between the two ends. CDR1 and CDR2 from the germline V gene are MDHEN and SYDVKM. This CDR3 is built from 14 residues. The full variable domain, in which reference TRBV28 and TRBJ1-1 provide the parts outside the CDR3, is DVKVTQSSRYLVKRTGEKVFLECVQDMDHENMFWYRQDPGLGLRLIYFSYDVKMKEKGDIPEGYSVSREKKERFSLILESASTNQTSMYLCASSKIKMGTEAFFGQGTRLTVV.

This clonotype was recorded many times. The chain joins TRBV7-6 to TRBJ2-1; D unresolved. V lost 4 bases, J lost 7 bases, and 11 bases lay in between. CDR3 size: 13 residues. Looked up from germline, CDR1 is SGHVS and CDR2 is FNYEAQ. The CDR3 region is CASSSPSRNEQFF. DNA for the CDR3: TGTGCCAGCAGCTCCCCCAGTAGGAATGAGCAGTTCTTC.

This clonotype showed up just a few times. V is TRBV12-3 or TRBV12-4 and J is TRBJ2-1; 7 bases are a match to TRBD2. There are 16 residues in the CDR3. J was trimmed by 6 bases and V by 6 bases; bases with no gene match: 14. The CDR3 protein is CASSWGGGTPINEQFF. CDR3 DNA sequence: TGTGCCAGCAGCTGGGGGGGGGGGACTCCCATCAATGAGCAGTTCTTC.

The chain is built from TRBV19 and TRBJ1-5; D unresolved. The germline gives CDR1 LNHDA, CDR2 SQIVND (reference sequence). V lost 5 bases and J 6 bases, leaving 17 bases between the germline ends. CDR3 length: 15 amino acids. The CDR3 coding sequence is TGTGCCAGTAGTCCTCACGAGGCGTCTGGTCAGCCCCAGCATTTT. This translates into CASSPHEASGQPQHF.

The CDR3 sequence is CASSYSGGPYNEQFF. CDR3 in DNA: TGTGCCAGCAGCTATAGCGGGGGGCCATACAATGAGCAGTTCTTC. The rearrangement joins TRBV12-3 or TRBV12-4 to TRBJ2-1, with 10 positions matching TRBD2. The CDR3 is 15 residues long. The V gene end was trimmed by 6 bases and the J gene end by 4 bases; junction bases not matched to a gene: 6.

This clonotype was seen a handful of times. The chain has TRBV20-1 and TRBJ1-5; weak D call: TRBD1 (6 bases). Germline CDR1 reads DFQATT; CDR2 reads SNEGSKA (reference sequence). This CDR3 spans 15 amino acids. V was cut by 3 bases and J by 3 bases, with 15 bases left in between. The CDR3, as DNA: TGCAGTGCTAGTCTCGAGGGGGTGTACAATCAGCCCCAGCATTTT. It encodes CSASLEGVYNQPQHF.

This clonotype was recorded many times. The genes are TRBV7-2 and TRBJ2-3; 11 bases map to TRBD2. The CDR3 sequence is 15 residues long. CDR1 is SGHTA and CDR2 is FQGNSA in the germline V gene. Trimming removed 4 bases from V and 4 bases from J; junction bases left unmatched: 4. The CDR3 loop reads CASSSTSGGADTQYF. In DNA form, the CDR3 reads TGTGCCAGCAGCTCAACTAGCGGGGGTGCAGATACGCAGTATTTT.

Here the CDR3 DNA reads TGTGCCAGCAGTTCCAGGGAACAAGAGACCCAGTACTTC. Its translation: CASSSREQETQYF. V and J are TRBV27 and TRBJ2-5; TRBD1 is a possible D gene (5 bases). Germline CDR1 reads MNHEY; CDR2 reads SMNVEV (reference sequence). The V end was cut by 4 bases, the J end by 2 bases, with 8 bases between. The CDR3 runs 13 residues.

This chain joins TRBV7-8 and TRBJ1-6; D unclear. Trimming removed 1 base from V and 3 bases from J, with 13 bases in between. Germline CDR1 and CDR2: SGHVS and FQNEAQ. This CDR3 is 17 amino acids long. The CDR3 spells CASSLGLETGYNSPLHF. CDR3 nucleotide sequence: TGTGCCAGCAGCTTAGGCTTGGAGACGGGCTATAATTCACCCCTCCACTTT.

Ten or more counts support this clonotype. In nucleotides, the CDR3 is TGTGCCAGCAGCTTAAATCAGGGCACCGGGGAGCTGTTTTTT. Its protein product is CASSLNQGTGELFF. The rearrangement links TRBV7-2 to TRBJ2-2; a weak D match, TRBD1 (5 bases). The V end was cut by 2 bases, the J end by 4 bases, with 8 bases between. Germline V gene lookup returns CDR1 SGHTA and CDR2 FQGNSA. The CDR3 covers 14 residues.